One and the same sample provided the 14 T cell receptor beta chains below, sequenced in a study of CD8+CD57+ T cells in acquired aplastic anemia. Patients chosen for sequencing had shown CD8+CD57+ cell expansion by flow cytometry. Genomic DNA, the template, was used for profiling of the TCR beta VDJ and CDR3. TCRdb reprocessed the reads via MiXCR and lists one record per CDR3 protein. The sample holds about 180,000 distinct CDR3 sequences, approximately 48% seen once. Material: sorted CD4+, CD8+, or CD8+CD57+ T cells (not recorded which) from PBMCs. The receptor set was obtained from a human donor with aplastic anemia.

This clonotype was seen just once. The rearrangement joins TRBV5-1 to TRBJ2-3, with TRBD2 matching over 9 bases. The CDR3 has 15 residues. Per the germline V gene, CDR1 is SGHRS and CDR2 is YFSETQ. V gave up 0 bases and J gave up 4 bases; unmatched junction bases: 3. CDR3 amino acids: CASSLGGRESDTQYF. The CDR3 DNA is TGCGCCAGCAGCTTGGGCGGGAGGGAGTCAGATACGCAGTATTTT.

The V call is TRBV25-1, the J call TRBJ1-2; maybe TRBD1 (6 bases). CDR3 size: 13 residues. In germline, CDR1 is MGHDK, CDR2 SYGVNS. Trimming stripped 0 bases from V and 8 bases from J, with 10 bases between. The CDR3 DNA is TGTGCCAGCAGTGAATATAGGGGGAGCGGCTACACCTTC. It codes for CASSEYRGSGYTF.

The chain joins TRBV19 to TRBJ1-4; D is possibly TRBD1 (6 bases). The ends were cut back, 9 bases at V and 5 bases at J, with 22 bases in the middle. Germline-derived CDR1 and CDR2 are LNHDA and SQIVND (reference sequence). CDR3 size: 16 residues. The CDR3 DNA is TGTGCCAGCTCACCACGAGGTTGGCAGGGGAATGAAAAACTGTTTTTT. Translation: CASSPRGWQGNEKLFF.

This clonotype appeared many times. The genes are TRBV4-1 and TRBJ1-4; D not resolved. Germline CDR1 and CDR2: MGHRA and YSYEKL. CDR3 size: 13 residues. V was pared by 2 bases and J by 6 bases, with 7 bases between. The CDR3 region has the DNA TGCGCCAGCAGCCAATGGCGGTATGAAAAACTGTTTTTT. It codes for CASSQWRYEKLFF.

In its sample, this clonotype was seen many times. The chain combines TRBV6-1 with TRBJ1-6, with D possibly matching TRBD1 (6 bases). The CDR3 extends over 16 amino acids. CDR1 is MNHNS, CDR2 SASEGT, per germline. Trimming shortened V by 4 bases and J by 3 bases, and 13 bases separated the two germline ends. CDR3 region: CASSGTERGYNSPLHF. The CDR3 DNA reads TGTGCCAGCAGTGGGACAGAAAGGGGCTATAATTCACCCCTCCACTTT.

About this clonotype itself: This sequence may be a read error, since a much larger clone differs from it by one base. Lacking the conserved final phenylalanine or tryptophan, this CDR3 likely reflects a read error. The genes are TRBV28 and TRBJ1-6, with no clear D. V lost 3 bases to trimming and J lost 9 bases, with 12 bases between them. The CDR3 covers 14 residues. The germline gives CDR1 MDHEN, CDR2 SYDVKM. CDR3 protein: CASSLGQGSSPLHL. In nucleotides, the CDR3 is TGTGCCAGCAGTTTGGGTCAAGGGAGTTCACCCCTCCACCTT.

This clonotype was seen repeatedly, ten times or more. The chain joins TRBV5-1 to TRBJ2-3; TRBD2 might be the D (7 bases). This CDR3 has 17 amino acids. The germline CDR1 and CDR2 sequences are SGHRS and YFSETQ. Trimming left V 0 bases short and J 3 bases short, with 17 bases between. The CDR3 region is CASSLASRGGPTDTQYF. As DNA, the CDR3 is TGCGCCAGCAGCTTGGCCTCGAGGGGGGGGCCGACAGATACGCAGTATTTT.

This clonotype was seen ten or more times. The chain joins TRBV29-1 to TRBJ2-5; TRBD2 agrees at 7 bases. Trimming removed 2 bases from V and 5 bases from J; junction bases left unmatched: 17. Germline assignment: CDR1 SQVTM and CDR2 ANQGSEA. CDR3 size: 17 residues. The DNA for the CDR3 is TGCAGCGTTGAAAGGCTCCCCTCTGGCGGGGGTCAGGAGACCCAGTACTTC. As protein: CSVERLPSGGGQETQYF.

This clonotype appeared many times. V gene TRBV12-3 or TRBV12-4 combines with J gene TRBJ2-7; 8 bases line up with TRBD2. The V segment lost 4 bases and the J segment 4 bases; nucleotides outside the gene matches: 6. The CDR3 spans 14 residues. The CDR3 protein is CASSSYERGYEQYF. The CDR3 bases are TGTGCCAGCAGTTCGTATGAGCGGGGGTACGAGCAGTACTTC.

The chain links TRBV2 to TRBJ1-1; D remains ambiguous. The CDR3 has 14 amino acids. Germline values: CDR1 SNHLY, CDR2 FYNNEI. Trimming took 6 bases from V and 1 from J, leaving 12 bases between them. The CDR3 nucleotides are TGTGCCAGCAGCCTAAGGGCGCGGAACACTGAAGCTTTCTTT. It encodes CASSLRARNTEAFF.

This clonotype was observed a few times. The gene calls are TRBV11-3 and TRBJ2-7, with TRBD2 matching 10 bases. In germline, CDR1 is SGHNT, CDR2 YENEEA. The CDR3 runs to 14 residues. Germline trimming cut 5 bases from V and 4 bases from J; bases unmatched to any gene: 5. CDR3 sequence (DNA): TGTGCCAGCAGCAAAGCGGGGGGGCCTTACGAGCAGTACTTC. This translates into CASSKAGGPYEQYF. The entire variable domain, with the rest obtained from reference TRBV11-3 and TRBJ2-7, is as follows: EAGVVQSPRYKIIEKKQPVAFWCNPISGHNTLYWYLQNLGQGPELLIRYENEEAVDDSQLPKDRFSAERLKGVDSTLKIQPAELGDSAVYLCASSKAGGPYEQYFGPGTRLTVT.

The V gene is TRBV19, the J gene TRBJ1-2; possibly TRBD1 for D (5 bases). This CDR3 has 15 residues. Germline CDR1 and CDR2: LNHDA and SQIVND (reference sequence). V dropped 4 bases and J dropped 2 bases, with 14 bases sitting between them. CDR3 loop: CASSTRTLGNYGYTF. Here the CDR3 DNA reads TGTGCCAGTAGTACTCGGACACTTGGGAACTATGGCTACACCTTC.

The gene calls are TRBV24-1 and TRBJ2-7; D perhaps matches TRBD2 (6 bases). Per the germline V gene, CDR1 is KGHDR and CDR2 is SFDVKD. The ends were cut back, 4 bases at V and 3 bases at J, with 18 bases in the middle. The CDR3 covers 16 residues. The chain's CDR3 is CATSDSTGEGIYEQYF. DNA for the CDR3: TGTGCCACCAGTGACTCGACGGGGGAAGGAATCTACGAGCAGTACTTC.

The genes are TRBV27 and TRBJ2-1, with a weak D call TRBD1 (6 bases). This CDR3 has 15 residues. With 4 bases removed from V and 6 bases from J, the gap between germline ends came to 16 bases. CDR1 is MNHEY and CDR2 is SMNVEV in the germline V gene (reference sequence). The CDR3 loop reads CASSSATGSFNEQFF. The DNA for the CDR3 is TGTGCCAGCAGTTCAGCGACAGGATCGTTCAATGAGCAGTTCTTC.